Presented here are 24 T cell receptor beta chains from one specimen sequenced in a study of cytomegalovirus exposure and HLA in healthy donors. With 60 Vbeta and 13 Jbeta primers, the PCR was carried out. Clones were sequenced by immunoSEQ multiplex PCR, and TCRdb holds only the in-frame ones, with some missing. The data contain around 130,000 clones, 80% of them singletons. The source material was PBMCs. These receptors all come from a woman aged 40 to 50 in good health and CMV-seronegative.

The rearrangement links TRBV28 to TRBJ1-1; the match to TRBD1 covers 12 bases. The CDR3 totals 14 residues. V trimming: 5 bases; J trimming: 10 bases; junction bases outside the gene matches: 8. From germline, CDR1 is MDHEN and CDR2 SYDVKM. The CDR3 sequence is CASSLGQGASRAFF. The CDR3, as DNA: TGTGCCAGCAGTCTGGGACAGGGGGCTTCAAGAGCTTTCTTT. Drawing the rest from reference TRBV28 and TRBJ1-1, the complete variable domain is DVKVTQSSRYLVKRTGEKVFLECVQDMDHENMFWYRQDPGLGLRLIYFSYDVKMKEKGDIPEGYSVSREKKERFSLILESASTNQTSMYLCASSLGQGASRAFFGQGTRLTVV.

The chain couples TRBV19 to TRBJ1-4; D is undetermined. The CDR3 extends over 14 amino acids. V lost 5 bases, J lost 0 bases, and 7 bases lay in between. The germline gives CDR1 LNHDA, CDR2 SQIVND (reference sequence). The CDR3 DNA is TGTGCCAGTAGTTCGTTTGCAACTAATGAAAAACTGTTTTTT. Residues: CASSSFATNEKLFF.

The V gene is TRBV6-1, the J gene TRBJ1-5; TRBD1 is a possible D gene (5 bases). V shed 8 bases and J shed 3 bases, with 11 bases lying between them. CDR1 and CDR2 (germline): MNHNS, SASEGT. This CDR3 is 13 amino acids long. The CDR3 region has the DNA TGTGCCAGCGCGGGGGGGATCAATCAGCCCCAGCATTTT. This sequence encodes CASAGGINQPQHF.

V gene TRBV6-1 combines with J gene TRBJ1-1, with 9 bases matching TRBD1. In germline, CDR1 is MNHNS, CDR2 SASEGT. V shed 6 bases, J shed 4 bases, and the junction held 6 bases outside the gene matches. This CDR3 has 14 residues. The CDR3 is CASREQGAGTEAFF. CDR3 bases: TGTGCCAGCAGAGAACAGGGGGCTGGCACTGAAGCTTTCTTT.

The chain recombines TRBV5-1 with TRBJ2-5, with 12 bases identical to TRBD2. Per the germline V gene, CDR1 is SGHRS and CDR2 is YFSETQ. The CDR3 covers 17 residues. Unmatched junction bases numbered 10, after V lost 4 bases and J lost 3 bases. CDR3 bases: TGCGCCAGCAGCCCCCCGACTAGCGGGGGCCTCGAAGAGACCCAGTACTTC. Translated: CASSPPTSGGLEETQYF.

The V and J genes are TRBV11-2 and TRBJ2-1, with a weak D call TRBD1 (6 bases). Per germline, CDR1 SGHAT and CDR2 FQNNGV. Trimming pared 4 bases from V and 7 bases from J, leaving 17 bases between. The CDR3 is 15 amino acids. The DNA of the CDR3 is TGTGCCAGCAGCTCCCAGGGTCCAGGGGTGAATGAGCAGTTCTTC. As protein: CASSSQGPGVNEQFF.

To note about this clone: Mismatch with germline at one junction end may stem from a read error. The chain has TRBV2 and TRBJ2-5; D is unresolved. Germline CDR1 is SNHLY and CDR2 is FYNNEI. This CDR3 spans 11 amino acids. This chain's CDR3 is CASSEESALDF. CDR3 DNA: TGTGCCAGCAGTGAAGAATCAGCGTTGGACTTC.

The chain has TRBV27 and TRBJ2-3, with D tentatively TRBD1 (6 bases). The ends were cut back, 3 bases at V and 0 bases at J, with 10 bases in the middle. The CDR3 length is 15 residues. In germline, CDR1 is MNHEY, CDR2 SMNVEV (reference sequence). Written as DNA, the CDR3 is TGTGCCAGCAGTTTCACAGGGCCGAGCACAGATACGCAGTATTTT. This codes for CASSFTGPSTDTQYF.

This clone appeared many times. This chain joins TRBV7-2 and TRBJ1-4, with 7 bases identical to TRBD1. Looked up from germline, CDR1 is SGHTA and CDR2 is FQGNSA. Trimming cost V 1 base and J 5 bases; bases outside gene matches: 4. This CDR3 is built from 15 residues. The CDR3 DNA reads TGTGCCAGCAGCTTAGGAGGGGGCAGCAATGAAAAACTGTTTTTT. Translation gives CASSLGGGSNEKLFF.

The genes are TRBV28 and TRBJ2-5; 12 bases map to TRBD1. With 4 bases clipped from V and 3 bases from J, the junction kept 12 bases outside the gene matches. From germline, CDR1 is MDHEN and CDR2 SYDVKM. This CDR3 region has 18 residues. This chain's CDR3 is CASSSTSGQGAGKETQYF. CDR3 nucleotide sequence: TGTGCCAGCAGTTCTACTTCGGGACAGGGGGCGGGTAAAGAGACCCAGTACTTC.

The rearrangement joins TRBV6-5 to TRBJ1-1; D gene unclear. Trimming removed 5 bases from V and 6 bases from J, with 10 bases in between. From germline, CDR1 is MNHEY and CDR2 SVGAGI. The CDR3 is 12 amino acids. This CDR3 reads CASSQLNAEAFF. In DNA, the CDR3 is TGTGCCAGCAGTCAACTAAACGCTGAAGCTTTCTTT.

Only a few counts were recorded for this clone. The chain has TRBV11-2 and TRBJ2-3; D may be TRBD1 (7 bases). The CDR3 loop spans 18 amino acids. Germline V gives CDR1 SGHAT, CDR2 FQNNGV. The V and J ends lost 1 base and 1 base respectively, with 18 bases between them. DNA of the CDR3: TGTGCCAGCAGCTTAGGATCAGGGGGGTCGGTTCGCACAGATACGCAGTATTTT. This sequence encodes CASSLGSGGSVRTDTQYF.

The chain joins TRBV6-4 to TRBJ2-1; 12 nucleotides match TRBD2. CDR3 length: 15 amino acids. Germline trimming cut 2 bases from V and 8 bases from J; bases unmatched to any gene: 4. The germline CDR1 and CDR2 sequences are MRHNA and SNTAGT. For the CDR3, the DNA is TGTGCCAGCAGTGACCTAGCGGGAGGGGTCTATGAGCAGTTCTTC. Protein product: CASSDLAGGVYEQFF.

This rearrangement joins TRBV19 to TRBJ2-3; maybe TRBD2 (6 bases). Germline values: CDR1 LNHDA, CDR2 SQIVND (reference sequence). This CDR3 comprises 14 residues. V dropped 9 bases and J dropped 0 bases, with 13 bases sitting between them. The CDR3 bases are TGTGCCAGCTCGGACTACTACAGCACAGATACGCAGTATTTT. Amino acids: CASSDYYSTDTQYF.

The rearrangement links TRBV6-1 to TRBJ2-7; D is perhaps TRBD2 (6 bases). V was shortened by 0 bases and J by 6 bases, with 12 bases between the two germline ends. Germline CDR1 MNHNS, CDR2 SASEGT. The CDR3 sequence is 14 residues long. CDR3 nucleotides: TGTGCCAGCAGTGAAGCGGCCCAGCGGGTCGAGCAGTACTTC. It codes for CASSEAAQRVEQYF.

This clone was seen just once. The rearrangement uses TRBV10-3 and TRBJ2-1; 8 nucleotides line up with TRBD1. CDR3 size: 14 residues. The trim removed 6 bases at V and 9 bases at J, leaving 10 bases unmatched. From germline, CDR1 is ENHRY and CDR2 SYGVKD. The CDR3 DNA is TGTGCCATCAGGCCAGGGGGCGACTTTGGTGAGCAGTTCTTC. It codes for CAIRPGGDFGEQFF.

This clone was seen only a few times. The V and J genes are TRBV5-1 and TRBJ1-1; 11 bases agree with TRBD1. CDR1 and CDR2 (germline): SGHRS, YFSETQ. Trimming took 4 bases from V and 3 from J; bases not matched to a gene: 5. CDR3 length: 15 residues. CDR3 DNA: TGCGCCAGCAGCCCCGGACAGGGGGCGTACACTGAAGCTTTCTTT. Its translation is CASSPGQGAYTEAFF.

Remarks on this clone: The germline gene is not matched at one end of the junction; a read error may be the cause. The chain recombines TRBV4-1 with TRBJ2-1; TRBD2 matches 11 bases. Germline CDR1 MGHRA, CDR2 YSYEKL. The CDR3 loop spans 16 amino acids. The CDR3 DNA is TGCGTCAGCAGCCTCGGGACTAGCGGTTTTTACAATGAGCAGTTCTTC. Translation: CVSSLGTSGFYNEQFF.

The rearrangement joins TRBV7-2 to TRBJ2-3, with D perhaps matching TRBD1 (5 bases). The CDR3 is 16 residues long. CDR1 is SGHTA, CDR2 FQGNSA, per germline. V lost 3 bases, J lost 3 bases, and 16 bases lay in between. CDR3 protein: CASSFRGDRTTDTQYF. In nucleotides, the CDR3 is TGTGCCAGCAGCTTTAGGGGCGACAGAACAACAGATACGCAGTATTTT. The whole variable domain, filled in from reference TRBV7-2 and TRBJ2-3, reads GAGVSQSPSNKVTEKGKDVELRCDPISGHTALYWYRQSLGQGLEFLIYFQGNSAPDKSGLPSDRFSAERTGGSVSTLTIQRTQQEDSAVYLCASSFRGDRTTDTQYFGPGTRLTVL.

This chain connects TRBV4-3 to TRBJ1-4, with 8 bases fitting TRBD1. The germline gives CDR1 LGHNA, CDR2 YSLEER. The J segment lost 5 bases and the V segment lost 1 base, leaving 6 bases of the junction unmatched. This CDR3 comprises 16 residues. The CDR3 nucleotides are TGCGCCAGCAGCCAAGTAATGCGACAGGGGAATGAAAAACTGTTTTTT. Encoded protein: CASSQVMRQGNEKLFF.

To note about this clone: Relative to the germline gene, one junction end is altered; a read error may explain this. Other DNA sequences in this specimen translate into the identical CDR3. The J gene is TRBJ1-1, the V gene TRBV6-5; tentatively, D is TRBD1 (5 bases). CDR1 and CDR2 (germline): MNHEY, SVGAGI. The CDR3 extends over 13 amino acids. CDR3 residues: CASRAQGDTEAFF. CDR3 sequence (DNA): TGTGCTAGCAGGGCTCAGGGCGACACTGAAGCTTTCTTT.

The rearrangement joins TRBV5-1 to TRBJ2-7; 8 positions match TRBD2. The CDR3 contains 17 residues. CDR1 and CDR2 (germline): SGHRS, YFSETQ. V was clipped by 3 bases and J by 0 bases; unmatched bases: 11. CDR3 region: CASSSTGGSTSSYEQYF. Here the CDR3 DNA reads TGCGCCAGCAGCTCCACGGGGGGGTCCACTTCCTCCTACGAGCAGTACTTC.

This clone was detected only a few times. This chain connects TRBV5-6 to TRBJ1-1, with TRBD1 identical over 9 bases. There are 14 residues in the CDR3. Looked up from germline, CDR1 is SGHDT and CDR2 is YYEEEE. J lost 2 bases, V lost 6 bases, and 5 bases had no gene match. This CDR3 is CASNWGQGNTEAFF. Here the CDR3 DNA reads TGTGCCAGCAACTGGGGACAGGGAAACACTGAAGCTTTCTTT. Full variable domain (remainder filled in from reference TRBV5-6 and TRBJ1-1): DAGVTQSPTHLIKTRGQQVTLRCSPKSGHDTVSWYQQALGQGPQFIFQYYEEEERQRGNFPDRFSGHQFPNYSSELNVNALLLGDSALYLCASNWGQGNTEAFFGQGTRLTVV.

The DNA of the CDR3 is TGCGCCAGCAGCCAAGATCTGAGTTATAGCAATCAGCCCCAGCATTTT. Translation gives CASSQDLSYSNQPQHF. This chain uses TRBV4-3 with TRBJ1-5, with D unresolved. This CDR3 is built from 16 residues. V lost 0 bases and J lost 0, with 9 bases in between. CDR1 and CDR2 from the germline V gene are LGHNA and YSLEER.